The 20 T cell receptor beta chains in this list originate from one sample, sequenced in a study of blood T cell repertoires in COVID-19. Produced via immunoSEQ multiplex PCR; TCRdb's table is partial and in-frame only. Of around 250,000 clones in the sample, approximately 86% were seen once. Sample: peripheral blood. Receptors were obtained from a woman in her sixties or seventies with active or convalescent COVID-19.

J is TRBJ2-1 and V is TRBV5-1; no clear D. V shed 2 bases and J shed 2 bases, with 8 bases lying between them. Germline V gives CDR1 SGHRS, CDR2 YFSETQ. CDR3 size: 14 residues. CDR3 amino acids: CASSLEAPYNEQFF. For the CDR3, the DNA is TGCGCCAGCAGCTTAGAGGCACCCTACAATGAGCAGTTCTTC.

The chain has TRBV6-2 or TRBV6-3 and TRBJ2-6; D is ambiguous. CDR1 and CDR2 (germline): MNHEY, SVGEGT. There are 13 residues in the CDR3. V was pared by 5 bases and J by 4 bases, with 6 bases between. In DNA, the CDR3 is TGTGCCAGCAGTAATCCAGGGGCCAACGTCCTGACTTTC. Translating gives CASSNPGANVLTF.

The chain has TRBV29-1 and TRBJ2-1; 9 nucleotides align to TRBD1. Germline lookup yields CDR1 SQVTM and CDR2 ANQGSEA. The CDR3 consists of 13 residues. Germline trimming cut 5 bases from V and 7 bases from J; bases unmatched to any gene: 6. The CDR3 loop reads CSVRQGGGNEQFF. CDR3 sequence (DNA): TGCAGCGTTAGACAGGGGGGAGGGAATGAGCAGTTCTTC.

This clone was detected only once. The chain joins TRBV5-1 to TRBJ1-1; 9 bases match TRBD1. Per the germline V gene, CDR1 is SGHRS and CDR2 is YFSETQ. The CDR3 runs to 13 residues. V lost 4 bases to trimming and J lost 7 bases; unmatched junction nucleotides: 5. The CDR3 sequence: CASSGQGWDEAFF. In DNA, the CDR3 is TGCGCCAGCAGCGGACAGGGGTGGGATGAAGCTTTCTTT.

CDR3 DNA: TGTGCCAGCAGTCGGGATGGACGGTGGGCGCGGGGCTACACCTTC. Protein sequence: CASSRDGRWARGYTF. The chain recombines TRBV6-5 with TRBJ1-2; D remains ambiguous. Germline CDR1 reads MNHEY; CDR2 reads SVGAGI. This CDR3 is built from 15 residues. Trimming cost V 5 bases and J 8 bases, with 21 bases left between them.

The rearrangement joins TRBV18 to TRBJ1-1; D may be TRBD1 (6 bases). V lost 3 bases to trimming and J lost 1 base, with 9 bases between them. CDR3 length equals 14 residues. The germline V gene has CDR1 KGHSH and CDR2 LQKENI. The CDR3 loop reads CASSPQDRNTEAFF. The CDR3 region has the DNA TGTGCCAGCTCACCCCAGGACAGGAACACTGAAGCTTTCTTT. The variable domain in full, with the rest retrieved from reference TRBV18 and TRBJ1-1, is NAGVMQNPRHLVRRRGQEARLRCSPMKGHSHVYWYRQLPEEGLKFMVYLQKENIIDESGMPKERFSAEFPKEGPSILRIQQVVRGDSAAYFCASSPQDRNTEAFFGQGTRLTVV.

This clone appeared a few times. The V and J genes are TRBV7-9 and TRBJ1-2; tentatively, D is TRBD1 (5 bases). Trimming shortened V by 1 base and J by 4 bases, and 10 bases separated the two germline ends. CDR3 length equals 14 residues. From germline, CDR1 is SEHNR and CDR2 FQNEAQ (reference sequence). CDR3 amino acids: CASSLEVDTYGYTF. For the CDR3, the DNA is TGTGCCAGCAGCTTAGAAGTGGACACCTATGGCTACACCTTC.

This clone was observed a single time. The chain is built from TRBV27 and TRBJ2-3; TRBD2 matches at 9 bases. The V segment lost 4 bases and the J segment 11 bases; nucleotides outside the gene matches: 10. Germline lookup yields CDR1 MNHEY and CDR2 SMNVEV (reference sequence). The CDR3 sequence is 14 residues long. The CDR3 nucleotides read TGTGCCAGCAGTTCGAGCGGGGGGCCAGTCTGGCAGTATTTT. Amino acids: CASSSSGGPVWQYF.

The rearrangement links TRBV11-3 to TRBJ2-3, with 14 bases lining up with TRBD2. Trimming removed 3 bases from V and 0 bases from J; junction bases left unmatched: 2. This CDR3 is built from 17 residues. Per the germline V gene, CDR1 is SGHNT and CDR2 is YENEEA. The DNA of the CDR3 is TGTGCCAGCAGCTTTCGGACTAGCGGGGGGAGCACAGATACGCAGTATTTT. It is translated as CASSFRTSGGSTDTQYF.

This chain uses TRBV11-2 with TRBJ1-1, with D hard to call. Trimming took 4 bases from V and 0 from J, leaving 12 bases between them. Germline CDR1 SGHAT, CDR2 FQNNGV. The CDR3 length is 15 residues. The CDR3 reads CASSSPGGLNTEAFF. The CDR3 nucleotides read TGTGCCAGCAGCTCTCCGGGAGGGCTGAACACTGAAGCTTTCTTT.

This clone was seen only once. DNA of the CDR3: TGTGCCAGCAGCTTTCGCAGACTAGCGGGGTTGTACGAGCAGTACTTC. It is translated as CASSFRRLAGLYEQYF. The chain links TRBV7-2 to TRBJ2-7; 11 bases are shared with TRBD2. The germline CDR1 and CDR2 sequences are SGHTA and FQGNSA. Trimming took 3 bases from V and 4 from J; bases not matched to a gene: 8. The CDR3 extends over 16 amino acids.

The CDR3 spells CASSRTEPYTEAFF. Here the CDR3 DNA reads TGTGCCAGCAGTAGGACAGAACCTTACACTGAAGCTTTCTTT. This sequence joins TRBV6-5 and TRBJ1-1, with D maybe TRBD1 (6 bases). Trimming took off 5 bases at V and 3 bases at J, with 13 bases between the two ends. This CDR3 is built from 14 residues. Germline V gene lookup returns CDR1 MNHEY and CDR2 SVGAGI.

The V and J genes are TRBV18 and TRBJ1-5; D gene unclear. Trimming left V 4 bases short and J 3 bases short, with 16 bases between. The CDR3 is 16 residues long. Germline V CDR1 and CDR2: KGHSH, LQKENI. The CDR3 loop is CASSREVGGSNQPQHF. The CDR3 DNA reads TGTGCCAGCTCACGAGAGGTTGGTGGGTCCAATCAGCCCCAGCATTTT. Based on the CDR3 plus reference TRBV18 and TRBJ1-5, the full variable domain is NAGVMQNPRHLVRRRGQEARLRCSPMKGHSHVYWYRQLPEEGLKFMVYLQKENIIDESGMPKERFSAEFPKEGPSILRIQQVVRGDSAAYFCASSREVGGSNQPQHFGDGTRLSIL.

This clone was picked up one time. The rearrangement uses TRBV25-1 and TRBJ2-7; possibly TRBD1 for D (5 bases). The CDR3 totals 14 residues. The germline gives CDR1 MGHDK, CDR2 SYGVNS. V gave up 4 bases and J gave up 1 base, with 11 bases separating them. The CDR3 DNA sequence: TGTGCCAGCAGTGGACAGTCATTATCCTACGAGCAGTACTTC. It specifies CASSGQSLSYEQYF.

The chain carries TRBV5-5 and TRBJ1-6; possible D gene TRBD1, 6 bases. Germline-derived CDR1 and CDR2 are SGHKS and YYEKEE (reference sequence). The CDR3 has 16 amino acids. V was clipped by 3 bases and J by 6 bases, with 16 bases between them. The CDR3 reads CASSSLTGGSNSPLHF. The DNA of the CDR3 is TGTGCCAGCAGCTCCCTGACAGGAGGCTCTAATTCACCCCTCCACTTT.

This rearrangement joins TRBV9 to TRBJ2-7; 9 positions agree with TRBD1. The CDR3 length is 15 residues. Trimming removed 4 bases from V and 3 bases from J; junction bases left unmatched: 8. The germline V gene has CDR1 SGDLS and CDR2 YYNGEE. The CDR3 region is CASSPGRDRVYEQYF. The DNA of the CDR3 is TGTGCCAGCAGCCCCGGCCGGGACAGGGTCTACGAGCAGTACTTC.

The V call is TRBV12-2, the J call TRBJ1-5; TRBD1, as called in the table, went unchecked against the DNA. TRBV12-2 constitutes a pseudogene. The length of the CDR3 is 15 residues. This chain's CDR3 is CASRLMAFSNQPQHF. In DNA form, the CDR3 reads TGTGCAAGTCGCTTAATGGCATTTAGCAATCAGCCCCAGCATTTT.

This chain links TRBV12-3 or TRBV12-4 with TRBJ1-3; TRBD1 might be the D (6 bases). The CDR3 is 13 amino acids. Trimming pared 3 bases from V and 8 bases from J, leaving 11 bases between. Written as DNA, the CDR3 is TGTGCCAGCAGTTTGGACAGTTGGGACACCATATATTTT. Its translation: CASSLDSWDTIYF.

The chain combines TRBV7-2 with TRBJ2-7; possibly TRBD1 for D (6 bases). The germline V gene encodes CDR1 SGHTA and CDR2 FQGNSA. The CDR3 length is 15 residues. V was shortened by 4 bases and J by 2 bases, with 15 bases between the two germline ends. The CDR3, as DNA: TGTGCCAGCAGCTCCCTAGACAGGCCTCCCTACGAGCAGTACTTC. Translation: CASSSLDRPPYEQYF.

The V and J genes are TRBV5-1 and TRBJ1-6; D perhaps matches TRBD1 (5 bases). Germline V gives CDR1 SGHRS, CDR2 YFSETQ. The length of the CDR3 is 16 residues. Trimming removed 3 bases at V and 8 bases at J, with 18 bases between. CDR3 sequence reads: CASSSKGTGEDSPLHF. CDR3 DNA: TGCGCCAGCAGCTCCAAGGGAACAGGAGAGGATTCACCCCTCCACTTT.